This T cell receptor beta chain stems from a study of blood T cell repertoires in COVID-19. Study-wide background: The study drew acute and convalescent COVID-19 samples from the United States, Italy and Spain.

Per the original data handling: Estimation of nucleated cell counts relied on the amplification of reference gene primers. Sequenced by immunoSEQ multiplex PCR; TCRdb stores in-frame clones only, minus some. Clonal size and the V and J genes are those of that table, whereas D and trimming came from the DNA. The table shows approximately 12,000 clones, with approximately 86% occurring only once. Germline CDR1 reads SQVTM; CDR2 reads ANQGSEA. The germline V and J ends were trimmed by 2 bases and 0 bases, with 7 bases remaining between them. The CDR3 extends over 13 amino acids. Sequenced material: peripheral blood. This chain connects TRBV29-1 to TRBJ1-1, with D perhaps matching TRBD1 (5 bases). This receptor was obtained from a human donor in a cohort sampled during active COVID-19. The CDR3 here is CSVERQMNTEAFF. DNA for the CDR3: TGCAGCGTTGAAAGACAGATGAACACTGAAGCTTTCTTT.